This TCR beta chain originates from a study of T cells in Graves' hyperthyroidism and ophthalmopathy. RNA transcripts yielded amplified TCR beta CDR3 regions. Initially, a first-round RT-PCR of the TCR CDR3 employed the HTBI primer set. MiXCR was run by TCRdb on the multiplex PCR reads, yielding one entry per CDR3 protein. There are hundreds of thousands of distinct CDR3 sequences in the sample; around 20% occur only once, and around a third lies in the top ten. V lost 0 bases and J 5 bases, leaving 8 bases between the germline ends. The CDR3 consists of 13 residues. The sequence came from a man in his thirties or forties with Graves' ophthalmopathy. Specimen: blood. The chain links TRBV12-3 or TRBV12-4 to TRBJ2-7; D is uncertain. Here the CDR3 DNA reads TGTGCCAGCAGTTTAGCCCCGGCCCACGAGCAGTACTTC. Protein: CASSLAPAHEQYF.